This T cell receptor beta chain was profiled in a study of blood T cell repertoires in COVID-19. Each recovered donor of Cohort 3 presented with two negative PCRs, clearance, or symptom resolution. Libraries were prepared by immunoSEQ multiplex PCR; TCRdb keeps only in-frame clonotypes and omits some of them. The sample includes around 300,000 clones, under 90% of them seen just once. Germline CDR1 reads SGHRS; CDR2 reads YFSETQ. V lost 4 bases, J lost 4 bases, and 6 bases stayed unmatched. The CDR3 spans 14 residues. Sequencing input: PBMCs or T cells enriched from blood (not recorded which). The rearrangement links TRBV5-1 to TRBJ2-3, with 7 bases identical to TRBD1. The clonotype originates from a middle-aged woman who had recovered from COVID-19. The CDR3 DNA is TGCGCCAGCAGCCAGAACAGGGGCCCAGATACGCAGTATTTT. It specifies CASSQNRGPDTQYF.